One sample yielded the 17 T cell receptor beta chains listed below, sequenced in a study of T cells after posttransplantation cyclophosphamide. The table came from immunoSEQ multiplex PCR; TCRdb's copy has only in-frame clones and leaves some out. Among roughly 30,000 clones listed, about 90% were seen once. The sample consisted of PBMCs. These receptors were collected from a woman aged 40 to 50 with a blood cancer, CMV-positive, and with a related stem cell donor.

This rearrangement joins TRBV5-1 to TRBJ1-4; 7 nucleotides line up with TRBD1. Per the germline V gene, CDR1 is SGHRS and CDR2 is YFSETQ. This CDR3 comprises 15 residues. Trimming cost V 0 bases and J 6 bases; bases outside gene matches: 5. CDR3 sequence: CASSLVTGVDEKLFF. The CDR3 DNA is TGCGCCAGCAGCTTGGTTACAGGGGTGGATGAAAAACTGTTTTTT.

CDR3 coding DNA: TGTGCCAGCAGTCTTGAACAGGGCACCTATGGCTACACCTTC. Translating it yields CASSLEQGTYGYTF. The V call is TRBV6-4, the J call TRBJ1-2; tentatively, D is TRBD1 (6 bases). Trimming pared 5 bases from V and 4 bases from J, leaving 14 bases between. Germline CDR1 and CDR2: MRHNA and SNTAGT. The CDR3 runs to 14 residues.

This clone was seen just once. The CDR3 DNA reads as TGTGCCAGCTCACCCAGGGAATCCGCTGAAGCTTTCTTT. This translates into CASSPRESAEAFF. The chain recombines TRBV18 with TRBJ1-1; perhaps TRBD1 as D (5 bases). Germline V gene data show CDR1 as KGHSH and CDR2 as LQKENI. The CDR3 covers 13 residues. With 3 bases removed from V and 6 bases from J, the gap between germline ends came to 11 bases.

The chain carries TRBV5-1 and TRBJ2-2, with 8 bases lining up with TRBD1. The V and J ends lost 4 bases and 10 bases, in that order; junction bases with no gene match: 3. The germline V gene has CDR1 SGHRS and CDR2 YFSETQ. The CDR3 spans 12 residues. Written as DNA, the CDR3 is TGCGCCAGCAGCATGGGACAGGTGGAGCTGTTTTTT. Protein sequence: CASSMGQVELFF.

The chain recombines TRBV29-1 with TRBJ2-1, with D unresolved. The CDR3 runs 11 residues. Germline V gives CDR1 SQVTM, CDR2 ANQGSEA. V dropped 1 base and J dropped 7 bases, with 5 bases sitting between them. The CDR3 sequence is CSVEGLNEQFF. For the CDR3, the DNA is TGCAGCGTTGAAGGGCTTAATGAGCAGTTCTTC.

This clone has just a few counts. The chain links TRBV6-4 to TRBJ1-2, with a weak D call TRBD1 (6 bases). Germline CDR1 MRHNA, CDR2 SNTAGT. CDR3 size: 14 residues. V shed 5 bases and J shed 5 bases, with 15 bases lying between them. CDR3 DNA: TGTGCCAGCAGTCTTCACAGGGACGGTTATGGCTACACCTTC. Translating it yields CASSLHRDGYGYTF.

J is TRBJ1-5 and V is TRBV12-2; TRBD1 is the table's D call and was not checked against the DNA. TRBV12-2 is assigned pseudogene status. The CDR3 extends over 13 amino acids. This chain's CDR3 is CARIFGGLGPQHF. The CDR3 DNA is TGTGCAAGGATTTTTGGGGGCTTGGGGCCCCAGCATTTT.

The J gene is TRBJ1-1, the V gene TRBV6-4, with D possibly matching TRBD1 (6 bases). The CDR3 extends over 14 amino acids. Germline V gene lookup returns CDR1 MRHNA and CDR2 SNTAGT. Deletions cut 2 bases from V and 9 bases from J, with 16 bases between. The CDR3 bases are TGTGCCAGCAGTGACCGCCCGTTCGACAGGCAAGCTTTCTTT. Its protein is CASSDRPFDRQAFF.

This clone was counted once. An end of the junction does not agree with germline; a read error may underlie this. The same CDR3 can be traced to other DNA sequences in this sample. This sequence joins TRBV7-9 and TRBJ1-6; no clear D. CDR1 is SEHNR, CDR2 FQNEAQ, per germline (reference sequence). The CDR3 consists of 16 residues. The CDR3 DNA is TGTGCCAGCACCCCAAGTCAGGCCTTCTATAATTCACCCCTCCACTTC. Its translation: CASTPSQAFYNSPLHF.

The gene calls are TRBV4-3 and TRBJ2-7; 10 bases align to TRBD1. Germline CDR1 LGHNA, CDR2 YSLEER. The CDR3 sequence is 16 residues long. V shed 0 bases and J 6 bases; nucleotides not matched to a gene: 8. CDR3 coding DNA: TGCGCCAGCAGCCAAGAAAAGACAGGGGGCTGGTGCGAGCAGTACTTC. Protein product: CASSQEKTGGWCEQYF.

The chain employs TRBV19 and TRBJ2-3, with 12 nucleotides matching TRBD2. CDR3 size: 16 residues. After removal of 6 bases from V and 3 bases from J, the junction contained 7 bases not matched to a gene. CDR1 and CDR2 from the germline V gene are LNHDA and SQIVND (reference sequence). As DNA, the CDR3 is TGTGCCAGTAGGCTAGCGGGGGGGCCTGTTACAGATACGCAGTATTTT. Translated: CASRLAGGPVTDTQYF.

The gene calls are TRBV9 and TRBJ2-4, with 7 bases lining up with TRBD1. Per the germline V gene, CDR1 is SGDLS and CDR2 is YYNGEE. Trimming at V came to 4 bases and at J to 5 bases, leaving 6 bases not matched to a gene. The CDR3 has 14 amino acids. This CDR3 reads CASSPRDSENIQYF. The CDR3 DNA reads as TGTGCCAGCAGCCCACGGGACAGCGAAAACATTCAGTACTTC.

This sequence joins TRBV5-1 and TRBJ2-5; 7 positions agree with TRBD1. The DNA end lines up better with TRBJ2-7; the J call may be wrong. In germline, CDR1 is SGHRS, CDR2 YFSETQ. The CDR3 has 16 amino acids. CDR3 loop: CASSRMPGQRGHEQYF. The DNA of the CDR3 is TGCGCCAGCAGCAGAATGCCGGGACAGAGAGGGCACGAGCAGTACTTC.

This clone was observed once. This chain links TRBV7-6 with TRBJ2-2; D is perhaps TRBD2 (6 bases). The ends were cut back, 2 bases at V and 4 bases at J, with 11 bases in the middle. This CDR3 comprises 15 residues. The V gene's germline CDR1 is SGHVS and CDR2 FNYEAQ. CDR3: CASSLPGSATGELFF. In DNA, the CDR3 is TGTGCCAGCAGCTTACCCGGGAGTGCCACCGGGGAGCTGTTTTTT.

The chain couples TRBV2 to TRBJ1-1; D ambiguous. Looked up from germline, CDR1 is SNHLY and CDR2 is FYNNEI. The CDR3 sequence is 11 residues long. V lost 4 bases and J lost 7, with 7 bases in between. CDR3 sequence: CASSGDFEAFF. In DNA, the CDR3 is TGTGCCAGCAGTGGCGACTTTGAAGCTTTCTTT.

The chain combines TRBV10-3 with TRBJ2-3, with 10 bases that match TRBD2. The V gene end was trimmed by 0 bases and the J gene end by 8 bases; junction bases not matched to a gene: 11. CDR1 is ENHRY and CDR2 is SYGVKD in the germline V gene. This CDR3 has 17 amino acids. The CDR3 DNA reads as TGTGCCATCAGTGAGTCCAGGAGGGAGCGGGGGGGCGGTACGCAGTATTTT. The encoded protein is CAISESRRERGGGTQYF.

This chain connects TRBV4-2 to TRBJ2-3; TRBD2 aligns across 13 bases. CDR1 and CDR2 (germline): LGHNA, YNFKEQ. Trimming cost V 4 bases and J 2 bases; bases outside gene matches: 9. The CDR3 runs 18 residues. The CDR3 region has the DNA TGTGCCAGCAGCCCGCGGGGGACTAGCGGGGTAGACACAGATACGCAGTATTTT. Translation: CASSPRGTSGVDTDTQYF.